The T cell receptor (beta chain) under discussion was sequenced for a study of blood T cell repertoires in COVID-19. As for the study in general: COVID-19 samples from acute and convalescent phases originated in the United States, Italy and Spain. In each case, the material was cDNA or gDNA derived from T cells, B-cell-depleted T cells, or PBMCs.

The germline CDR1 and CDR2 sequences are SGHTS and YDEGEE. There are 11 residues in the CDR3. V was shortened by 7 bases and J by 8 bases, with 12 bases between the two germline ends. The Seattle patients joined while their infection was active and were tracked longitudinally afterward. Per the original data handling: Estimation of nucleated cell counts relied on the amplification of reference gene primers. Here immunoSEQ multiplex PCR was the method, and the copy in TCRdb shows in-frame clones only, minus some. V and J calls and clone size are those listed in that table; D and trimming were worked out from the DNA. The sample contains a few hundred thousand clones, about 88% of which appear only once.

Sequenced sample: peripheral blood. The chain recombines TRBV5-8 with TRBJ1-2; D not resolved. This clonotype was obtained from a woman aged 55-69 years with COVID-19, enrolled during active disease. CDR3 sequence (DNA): TGTGCCAGCCGGGATTCTGGGGGCTACACCTTC. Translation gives CASRDSGGYTF.